The TCR beta chain described here comes from a study of human T cells and chemical hapten exposure. This clonotype was observed many times. One entry per CDR3 protein results from TCRdb running MiXCR on the RACE reads. Here the sample spans approximately 33,000 distinct CDR3 sequences, 7.4% being singletons. The CDR3 covers 14 residues. V shed 5 bases and J 4 bases; nucleotides not matched to a gene: 6. The time point is: healthy volunteer bleed at 2 weeks. Researchers extracted total RNA from unfractionated whole blood. The chain combines TRBV12-3 or TRBV12-4 with TRBJ1-1; TRBD1 agrees at 8 bases. Sequenced sample: whole blood. The origin of this receptor is a human donor in good health. Some clones in this sample may be carry-over from other donors' samples. CDR3 protein: CASSKGQGGTEAFF. CDR3 coding DNA: TGTGCCAGCAGTAAAGGACAGGGAGGCACTGAAGCTTTCTTT.